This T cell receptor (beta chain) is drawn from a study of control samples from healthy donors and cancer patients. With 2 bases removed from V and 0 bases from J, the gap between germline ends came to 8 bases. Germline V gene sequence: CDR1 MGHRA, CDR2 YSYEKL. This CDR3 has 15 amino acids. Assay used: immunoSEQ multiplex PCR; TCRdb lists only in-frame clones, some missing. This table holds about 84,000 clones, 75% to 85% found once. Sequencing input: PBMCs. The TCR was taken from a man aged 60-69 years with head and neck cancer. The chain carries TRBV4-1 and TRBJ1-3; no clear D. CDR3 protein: CASSQTGISGNTIYF. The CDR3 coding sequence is TGCGCCAGCAGCCAAACCGGGATCTCTGGAAACACCATATATTTT.